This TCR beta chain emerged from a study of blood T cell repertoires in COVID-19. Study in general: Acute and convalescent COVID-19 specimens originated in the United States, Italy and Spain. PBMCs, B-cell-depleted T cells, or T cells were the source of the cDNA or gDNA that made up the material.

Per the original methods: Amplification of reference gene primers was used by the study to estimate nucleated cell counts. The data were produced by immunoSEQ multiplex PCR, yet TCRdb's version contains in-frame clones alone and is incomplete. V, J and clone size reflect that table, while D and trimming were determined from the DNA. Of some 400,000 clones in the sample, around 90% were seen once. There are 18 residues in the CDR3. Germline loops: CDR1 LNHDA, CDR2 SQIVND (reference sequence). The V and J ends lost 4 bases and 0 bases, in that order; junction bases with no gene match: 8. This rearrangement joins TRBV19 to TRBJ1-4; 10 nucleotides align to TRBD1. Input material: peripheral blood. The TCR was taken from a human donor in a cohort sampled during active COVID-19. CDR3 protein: CASSRDRGRPATNEKLFF. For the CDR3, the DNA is TGTGCCAGTAGTAGGGACAGGGGACGGCCTGCAACTAATGAAAAACTGTTTTTT.